This T cell receptor (beta chain) is from a study of blood T cell repertoires in COVID-19. TCRdb's table, derived via immunoSEQ multiplex PCR, lists solely in-frame clones and lacks some. In the table there are some 200,000 clones, about 75% of which are singletons. The specimen sequenced was peripheral blood. The clonotype comes from a woman aged 45-59 years with active or convalescent COVID-19.

The DNA of the CDR3 is TGTGCCAGCACCCTTGCCCGGGGGACTGCTGGCTACACCTTC. It specifies CASTLARGTAGYTF. The V call is TRBV7-2, the J call TRBJ1-2, with D possibly matching TRBD1 (5 bases). This CDR3 region has 14 residues. Germline CDR1 and CDR2: SGHTA and FQGNSA. Between the trimmed V and J ends, which lost 7 bases and 7 bases, there was a span of 19 bases.